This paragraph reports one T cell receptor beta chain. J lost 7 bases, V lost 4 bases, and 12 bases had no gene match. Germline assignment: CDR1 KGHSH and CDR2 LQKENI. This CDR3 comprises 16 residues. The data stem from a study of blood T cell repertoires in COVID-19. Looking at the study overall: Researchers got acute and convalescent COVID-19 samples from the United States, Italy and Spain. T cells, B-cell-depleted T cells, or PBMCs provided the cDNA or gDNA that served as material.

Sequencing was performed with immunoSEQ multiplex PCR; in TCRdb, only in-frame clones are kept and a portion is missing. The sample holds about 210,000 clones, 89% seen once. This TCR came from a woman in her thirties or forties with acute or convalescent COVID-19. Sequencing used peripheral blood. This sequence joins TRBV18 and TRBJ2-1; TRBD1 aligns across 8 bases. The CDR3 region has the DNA TGTGCCAGCTCACTACAGGGGGGTAAGACGAGTAATGAGCAGTTCTTC. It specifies CASSLQGGKTSNEQFF.